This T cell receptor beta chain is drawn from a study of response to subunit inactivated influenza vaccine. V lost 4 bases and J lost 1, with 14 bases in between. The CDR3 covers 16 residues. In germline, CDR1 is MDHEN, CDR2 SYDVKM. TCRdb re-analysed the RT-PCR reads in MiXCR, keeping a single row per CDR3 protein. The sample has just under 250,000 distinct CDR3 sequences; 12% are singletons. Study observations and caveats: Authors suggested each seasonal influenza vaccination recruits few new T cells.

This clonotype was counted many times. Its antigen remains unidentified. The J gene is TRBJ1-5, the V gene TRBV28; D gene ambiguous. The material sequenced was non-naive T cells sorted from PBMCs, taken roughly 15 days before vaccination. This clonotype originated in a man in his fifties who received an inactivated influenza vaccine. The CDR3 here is CASSSIFGPSNQPQHF. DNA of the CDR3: TGTGCCAGCAGTTCGATATTCGGGCCCAGCAATCAGCCCCAGCATTTT.